This is a list of T cell receptor beta chains from one sample in a study of human thymus T cells. The table came from immunoSEQ multiplex PCR; TCRdb's copy has only in-frame clones and leaves some out. This sample has some 130,000 clones, with approximately 96% found just once. Sequencing was performed on thymus tissue. The receptors originated from a boy younger than two with a congenital heart defect but otherwise immunologically healthy. CDR3s leave out the opening cysteine and the closing phenylalanine or tryptophan. Fields, in order: V gene, CDR3 length, J gene, CDR3 protein.

TRBV28	17	TRBJ2-2	ASSLSEGRGQSNTGELF
TRBV5-4	15	TRBJ1-1	ASSPGRSNTGQTEAF
TRBV5-6	10	TRBJ2-7	ASSRGAYEQY
TRBV11-2	12	TRBJ2-2	ASSLGTEPGELF
TRBV4-3	12	TRBJ2-4	ASSPWTSRDIQY
TRBV25-1	11	TRBJ2-7	ASSGTREYEQY
TRBV2	9	TRBJ2-5	ASSGLGRGY
TRBV4-3	14	TRBJ2-2	ASSQVFGRQTGELF
TRBV4-3	11	TRBJ2-2	ASSQEIPGELF
TRBV4-3	15	TRBJ2-5	ASSQGRLAGGRETQY
TRBV27	12	TRBJ2-7	ASSSYIPRYEQY
TRBV6-1	10	-	ASTRETYEQY
TRBV30	11	TRBJ1-1	AWSPGGDTEAF
TRBV5-6	11	TRBJ2-5	ASSLAARETQY
TRBV4-2	14	TRBJ2-5	ASSQEGRPIQETQY
TRBV4-3	13	TRBJ2-1	ASSQAPLSYNEQF
TRBV4-3	16	TRBJ1-2	ASSQDFSGLPFVYGYT
TRBV4-3	17	TRBJ1-1	ASSRANASPRAMNTEAF
TRBV25-1	12	TRBJ1-5	ASSEWGIDQPQH